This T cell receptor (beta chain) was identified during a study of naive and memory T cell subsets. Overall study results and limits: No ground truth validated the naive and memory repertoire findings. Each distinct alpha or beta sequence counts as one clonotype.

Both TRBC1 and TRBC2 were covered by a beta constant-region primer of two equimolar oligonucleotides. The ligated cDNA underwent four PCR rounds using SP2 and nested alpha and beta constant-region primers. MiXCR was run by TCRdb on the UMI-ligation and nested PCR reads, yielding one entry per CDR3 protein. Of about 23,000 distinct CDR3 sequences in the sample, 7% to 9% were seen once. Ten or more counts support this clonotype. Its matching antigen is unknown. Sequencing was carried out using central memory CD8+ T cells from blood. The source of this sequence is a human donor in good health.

CDR3 residues: CASEAEGSNTGELFF. CDR3 bases: TGCGCCAGCGAAGCGGAGGGGAGTAACACCGGGGAGCTGTTTTTT. The chain employs TRBV10-2 and TRBJ2-2; possible D gene TRBD2, 6 bases. Germline CDR1 reads WSHSY; CDR2 reads SAAADI. The CDR3 has 15 amino acids. Trimming removed 8 bases at V and 2 bases at J, with 15 bases between.